This note documents a single TCR beta chain sequence. No cognate antigen has been identified for it. No qualities accompany the bases; no much larger clone lies one base away. Receptors were amplified or captured by PCR. TCRdb lists the instrument as Illumina HiSeq 4000. High-throughput sequencing was used to profile the TCR beta-chain CDR3 region of each patient. Turning to the authors' computational methods: Drawing on CDR3 differences between clinicopathological groups, the researchers built a classifier meant to tell apart patients with distant-metastatic papillary thyroid cancer. The Shannon index was used to measure repertoire diversity, and the Morisita-Horn index was used to measure how similar tumor and blood repertoires were. TCRdb passed the public sequencing reads through fastp at Q25 and MiXCR, retaining productive beta sequences. Clone size and V and J calls follow TCRdb, not the original study. The sample contains around 26,000 clones, more than 12% of them found a single time. The top ten constitute 2.5% to 3.5% of the sample.

The sample is drawn from a study of metastatic and nonmetastatic thyroid tumors (dated by TCRdb to between 2020 and 2021). Study-level background: The researchers compared repertoires between peripheral blood samples and tumor or nodule tissue samples from patients with malignant or benign thyroid disease. Study-level results and caveats: TCR beta diversity was reported as significantly higher in malignant tumors than in benign nodules, in both blood and tumor samples.

After removal of 2 bases from V and 7 bases from J, the junction retains 8 bases not matched to a gene. Measured from the cysteine to the phenylalanine, the CDR3 is 16 residues long. Of the read, only the CDR3 DNA is kept; its 48 bases are in frame from base 1. The germline V gene yields KGHSH for CDR1 and LQKENI for CDR2. Before undergoing thyroid surgery, none of the patients had been given any kind of treatment. Patient clinical samples collected from about 2011 to 2019 were retrospectively analysed using T-cell receptor beta sequencing. The TCR originated in a female donor with papillary thyroid cancer or a benign thyroid nodule (not recorded which). Some clones in this sample may be carry-over from other donors' samples. The V and J genes are TRBV18 and TRBJ1-2; TRBD1 agrees with 12 junctional bases. Material for sequencing was blood. The bases are TGTGCCAGCTCACCAGGGGGACAGGGGGCCTCGGGTGGCTACACCTTC. Its coded protein is CASSPGGQGASGGYTF.